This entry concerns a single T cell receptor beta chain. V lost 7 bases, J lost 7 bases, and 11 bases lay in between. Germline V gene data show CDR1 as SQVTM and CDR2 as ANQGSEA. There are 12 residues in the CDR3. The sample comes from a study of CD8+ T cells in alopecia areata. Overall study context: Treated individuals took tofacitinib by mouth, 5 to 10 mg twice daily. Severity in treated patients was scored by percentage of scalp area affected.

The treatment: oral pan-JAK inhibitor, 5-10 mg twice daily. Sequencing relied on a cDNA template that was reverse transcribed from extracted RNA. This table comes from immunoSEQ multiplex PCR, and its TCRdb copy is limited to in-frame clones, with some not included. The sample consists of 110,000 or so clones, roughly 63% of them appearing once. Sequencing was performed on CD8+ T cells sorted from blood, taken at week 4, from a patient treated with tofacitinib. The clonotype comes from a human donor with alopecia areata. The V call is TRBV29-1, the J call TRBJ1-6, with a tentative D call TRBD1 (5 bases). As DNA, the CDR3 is TGCAGCGCCAGGACACTGAATTCACCCCTCCACTTT. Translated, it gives CSARTLNSPLHF.